One sample yielded the 14 T cell receptor beta chains listed below, sequenced in a study of human thymus T cells. Some clones are missing from TCRdb's copy, which holds only in-frame ones; the method was immunoSEQ multiplex PCR. There are about 78,000 clones in the sample; 90% to 97% occur only once, and just over 0.03% lies in the top ten. Obtained as resections during corrective heart surgery, the thymus tissue was then studied. Material for sequencing was thymus tissue. The receptors originated from a boy less than two years old with a congenital heart defect but otherwise immunologically healthy.

The chain is built from TRBV18 and TRBJ2-7, with D hard to call. The V and J ends lost 1 base and 0 bases respectively, with 10 bases between them. Germline loops: CDR1 KGHSH, CDR2 LQKENI. The CDR3 runs 15 residues. CDR3: CASSPLYNHSYEQYF. The CDR3 nucleotides read TGTGCCAGCTCACCACTGTACAACCACTCCTACGAGCAGTACTTC.

The chain links TRBV28 to TRBJ2-7; no reliable D call. From germline, CDR1 is MDHEN and CDR2 SYDVKM. There are 14 residues in the CDR3. V was shortened by 3 bases and J by 5 bases, with 14 bases between the two germline ends. In DNA form, the CDR3 reads TGTGCCAGCAGTTTTCCCGGCGCCCCCGACGAGCAGTACTTC. This gives the protein CASSFPGAPDEQYF.

The chain couples TRBV4-3 to TRBJ2-7; TRBD1 agrees at 8 bases. Germline values: CDR1 LGHNA, CDR2 YSLEER. J lost 6 bases, V lost 3 bases, and 7 bases had no gene match. The CDR3 spans 14 residues. The CDR3 loop reads CASSQHQGAGEQYF. CDR3 DNA sequence: TGCGCCAGCAGCCAGCACCAGGGGGCGGGCGAGCAGTACTTC.

The chain carries TRBV11-3 and TRBJ2-1, with D hard to call. The germline CDR1 and CDR2 sequences are SGHNT and YENEEA. The CDR3 spans 14 residues. V shed 8 bases and J shed 3 bases, with 14 bases lying between them. Here the CDR3 reads CASHKPNRYNEQFF. CDR3 DNA: TGTGCCAGCCATAAACCGAACCGCTACAATGAGCAGTTCTTC.

The rearrangement links TRBV7-9 to TRBJ1-4; 8 bases fit TRBD1. The V gene end was trimmed by 0 bases and the J gene end by 10 bases; junction bases not matched to a gene: 16. The CDR3 runs to 18 residues. CDR1 is SEHNR and CDR2 is FQNEAQ in the germline V gene (reference sequence). The CDR3 is CASSLAQVPTGEGGKLFF. The DNA for the CDR3 is TGTGCCAGCAGCTTAGCTCAGGTCCCGACAGGGGAAGGAGGAAAACTGTTTTTT.

V usage is TRBV5-1 and J usage is TRBJ2-2, with D perhaps matching TRBD2 (5 bases). Germline-derived CDR1 and CDR2 are SGHRS and YFSETQ. The V end lost 5 bases, the J end lost 4 bases, and 9 bases lay between the germline ends. The CDR3 loop spans 13 amino acids. The CDR3, as DNA: TGCGCCAGCAGTCCTGAGGGCACCGGGGAGCTGTTTTTT. Amino acids: CASSPEGTGELFF.

The V call is TRBV11-2, the J call TRBJ2-1; D unclear. This CDR3 has 14 residues. The V and J ends lost 5 bases and 9 bases respectively, with 17 bases between them. Germline lookup yields CDR1 SGHAT and CDR2 FQNNGV. The CDR3 reads CASSPPSEVIEQFF. DNA of the CDR3: TGTGCCAGCAGCCCTCCTTCAGAGGTGATTGAGCAGTTCTTC.

The chain links TRBV28 to TRBJ2-2; no reliable D call. Germline V lookup: CDR1 MDHEN, CDR2 SYDVKM. The CDR3 spans 13 residues. Trimming shortened V by 2 bases and J by 6 bases, and 7 bases separated the two germline ends. The CDR3, as DNA: TGTGCCAGCAGTTTAGTCCCTCCCGGGGAGCTGTTTTTT. Protein product: CASSLVPPGELFF.

In its sample, this clone was seen once. Written as DNA, the CDR3 is TGTGCCAGCAGCTTGCACGACACCGCACGGGGAGGTGAGCAGTTCTTC. Protein: CASSLHDTARGGEQFF. This chain uses TRBV5-6 with TRBJ2-1; D might be TRBD2 (6 bases). Germline V CDR1 and CDR2: SGHDT, YYEEEE. The CDR3 runs to 16 residues. V shed 1 base and J shed 9 bases, with 20 bases lying between them.

The rearrangement joins TRBV28 to TRBJ2-3; D is ambiguous. CDR1 is MDHEN, CDR2 SYDVKM, per germline. This CDR3 is built from 13 residues. The V and J ends lost 5 bases and 3 bases respectively, with 9 bases between them. CDR3 DNA: TGTGCCAGCAGTCCAAGCAGTACAGATACGCAGTATTTT. Translation gives CASSPSSTDTQYF.

V is TRBV11-2 and J is TRBJ1-1, with no clear D. V was pared by 2 bases and J by 5 bases, with 27 bases between. Germline V gives CDR1 SGHAT, CDR2 FQNNGV. The CDR3 runs 19 residues. The CDR3 bases are TGTGCCAGCAGCTTAAATATAATAGGCAGGCGGTTGCCACCTACTGAAGCTTTCTTT. It specifies CASSLNIIGRRLPPTEAFF.

This chain connects TRBV25-1 to TRBJ2-3; the D is unclear. V lost 8 bases, J lost 0 bases, and 6 bases lay in between. The CDR3 contains 12 residues. In germline, CDR1 is MGHDK, CDR2 SYGVNS. The CDR3 region is CASRPSTDTQYF. CDR3 DNA: TGTGCCAGCCGGCCTAGCACAGATACGCAGTATTTT.

V usage is TRBV18 and J usage is TRBJ2-5, with no clear D. The length of the CDR3 is 16 residues. Germline loops: CDR1 KGHSH, CDR2 LQKENI. V lost 0 bases and J 5 bases, leaving 16 bases between the germline ends. CDR3 nucleotides: TGTGCCAGCTCACCACCGGTTCGGGCGCTGGGGGAGACCCAGTACTTC. Its translation is CASSPPVRALGETQYF.

CDR3 nucleotides: TGTGCCAGCAGCCGTATTAGCCCGGGACTCCGGGGTCGGGAGCAGTACTTC. It specifies CASSRISPGLRGREQYF. The chain employs TRBV7-9 and TRBJ2-7, with a tentative D call TRBD2 (6 bases). Trimming stripped 5 bases from V and 7 bases from J, with 27 bases between. The CDR3 totals 17 residues. Germline lookup yields CDR1 SEHNR and CDR2 FQNEAQ (reference sequence). The whole variable domain, remainder taken from reference TRBV7-9 and TRBJ2-7, is DTGVSQNPRHKITKRGQNVTFRCDPISEHNRLYWYRQTLGQGPEFLTYFQNEAQLEKSRLLSDRFSAERPKGSFSTLEIQRTEQGDSAMYLCASSRISPGLRGREQYFGPGTRLTVT.